The 21 T cell receptor beta chains below come from one sample, sequenced in a study of response to subunit inactivated influenza vaccine. MiXCR was run by TCRdb on the RT-PCR reads, yielding one entry per CDR3 protein. The data contain 450,000 to 700,000 distinct CDR3 sequences, 14% of them singletons. This material consisted of PBMCs from blood, taken 12 days after vaccination. These receptors were taken from a man aged 45-65 years who received an inactivated influenza vaccine.

This clonotype was seen more than once but under ten times. The CDR3: CSVGAPLTNYGYTF. The DNA for the CDR3 is TGCAGCGTTGGGGCACCGCTTACTAACTATGGCTACACCTTC. The chain couples TRBV29-1 to TRBJ1-2, with D uncertain. Trimming pared 4 bases from V and 0 bases from J, leaving 12 bases between. Per the germline V gene, CDR1 is SQVTM and CDR2 is ANQGSEA. The CDR3 sequence is 14 residues long.

A word on this clonotype: The junction departs from the called germline gene at one end, perhaps through a read error. The V and J genes are TRBV28 and TRBJ2-3, with D possibly being TRBD1 or TRBD2 (5 bases each). The CDR3 spans 15 residues. CDR1 and CDR2 from the germline V gene are MDHEN and SYDVKM. The CDR3 protein is CASSLGELSTDKQYF. CDR3 sequence (DNA): TGTGCCAGCAGTTTGGGGGAACTTAGCACAGATAAGCAGTATTTT.

Only a few counts were recorded for this clonotype. This sequence joins TRBV3-1 and TRBJ2-1, with TRBD2 identical over 11 bases. With V trimmed by 4 bases and J by 5 bases, 4 bases remained unmatched. This CDR3 is built from 15 residues. Germline CDR1 reads LGHDT; CDR2 reads YNNKEL (reference sequence). The CDR3 reads CASSLRLAGNNEQFF. Here the CDR3 DNA reads TGTGCCAGCAGCCTCCGACTAGCGGGAAACAATGAGCAGTTCTTC.

The chain uses TRBV4-2 and TRBJ2-7; perhaps TRBD2 as D (7 bases). Trimming removed 3 bases from V and 5 bases from J, with 11 bases in between. Germline-derived CDR1 and CDR2 are LGHNA and YNFKEQ. This CDR3 has 13 amino acids. CDR3 coding DNA: TGTGCCAGCAGCCAGGGAGGGGGTGACGAGCAGTACTTC. Translated: CASSQGGGDEQYF.

There are a few counts of this clonotype. The V and J genes are TRBV3-1 and TRBJ2-3; 8 bases map to TRBD1. Germline loops: CDR1 LGHDT, CDR2 YNNKEL (reference sequence). The trim removed 1 base at V and 4 bases at J, leaving 4 bases unmatched. The CDR3 covers 15 residues. The CDR3 DNA reads as TGTGCCAGCAGCCAAGCAGGGGGCACAGCAGATACGCAGTATTTT. Encoded protein: CASSQAGGTADTQYF.

At least ten counts were recorded for this clonotype. V and J are TRBV5-1 and TRBJ2-3; 8 bases match TRBD1. The CDR3 consists of 14 residues. Germline-derived CDR1 and CDR2 are SGHRS and YFSETQ. V shed 3 bases, J shed 5 bases, and the junction held 5 bases outside the gene matches. The CDR3 DNA reads TGCGCCAGCAGCTCCAGGACAGGGCGAGATACGCAGTATTTT. It encodes CASSSRTGRDTQYF.

This clonotype was found many times. The V and J genes are TRBV12-3 or TRBV12-4 and TRBJ2-6; D is uncertain. Trimming shortened V by 9 bases and J by 0 bases, and 6 bases separated the two germline ends. The CDR3 has 13 amino acids. This CDR3 reads CASTASGANVLTF. CDR3 in DNA: TGTGCCAGTACAGCCTCTGGGGCCAACGTCCTGACTTTC.

Only a few counts were recorded for this clonotype. V usage is TRBV2 and J usage is TRBJ1-1, with 8 bases lining up with TRBD1. V lost 5 bases and J lost 3; bases outside the gene matches: 5. The CDR3 has 14 amino acids. The germline CDR1 and CDR2 sequences are SNHLY and FYNNEI. The CDR3 is CASSIRGRDTEAFF. The CDR3 nucleotides are TGTGCCAGCAGTATCAGGGGGCGCGACACTGAAGCTTTCTTT.

V and J are TRBV6-5 and TRBJ1-6; tentatively, D is TRBD1 (5 bases). The germline V gene has CDR1 MNHEY and CDR2 SVGAGI. This CDR3 is built from 12 residues. Trimming pared 9 bases from V and 9 bases from J, leaving 12 bases between. CDR3 loop: CASGALRSPLHF. The CDR3 nucleotides are TGTGCCAGTGGGGCACTCCGTTCACCCCTCCACTTT.

The chain employs TRBV7-2 and TRBJ2-2; the match to TRBD2 covers 8 bases. This CDR3 comprises 14 residues. Germline-derived CDR1 and CDR2 are SGHTA and FQGNSA. V was pared by 5 bases and J by 4 bases, with 3 bases of the junction left unmatched. Here the CDR3 reads CASSDGGATGELFF. In nucleotides, the CDR3 is TGTGCCAGCAGCGACGGGGGGGCCACCGGGGAGCTGTTTTTT. Full variable domain (missing parts from reference TRBV7-2 and TRBJ2-2): GAGVSQSPSNKVTEKGKDVELRCDPISGHTALYWYRQSLGQGLEFLIYFQGNSAPDKSGLPSDRFSAERTGGSVSTLTIQRTQQEDSAVYLCASSDGGATGELFFGEGSRLTVL.

This clonotype was seen many times. The chain recombines TRBV4-3 with TRBJ1-4, with 8 bases that match TRBD1. Germline V CDR1 and CDR2: LGHNA, YSLEER. V shed 2 bases, J shed 3 bases, and the junction held 8 bases outside the gene matches. The CDR3 sequence is 17 residues long. The CDR3, as DNA: TGCGCCAGCAGCCAATCCTCAGGACAGGGCCCTAATGAAAAACTGTTTTTT. Amino acid sequence: CASSQSSGQGPNEKLFF.

This clonotype was picked up a small number of times. This rearrangement joins TRBV6-6 to TRBJ2-1; no firm D call. The CDR3 is 11 amino acids. Germline CDR1 reads MNHNY; CDR2 reads SVGAGI (reference sequence). The V end lost 8 bases, the J end lost 10 bases, and 12 bases lay between the germline ends. The CDR3 nucleotides read TGTGCCAGCCGGTATAACTGGGAGCAGTTCTTC. This encodes CASRYNWEQFF.

The table lists this clonotype with a few counts. This rearrangement joins TRBV18 to TRBJ2-7, with 9 bases fitting TRBD1. CDR1 and CDR2 (germline): KGHSH, LQKENI. J was trimmed by 3 bases and V by 5 bases; bases with no gene match: 17. This CDR3 is 18 amino acids long. The CDR3: CASSSPLGQGYAVYEQYF. CDR3 nucleotide sequence: TGTGCCAGCTCATCCCCTCTGGGACAGGGATACGCTGTCTACGAGCAGTACTTC.

The table lists this clonotype with a few counts. The chain recombines TRBV14 with TRBJ2-1; D is possibly TRBD1 or TRBD2 (6 bases each). This CDR3 is 16 amino acids long. Germline CDR1 reads SGHDN; CDR2 reads FVKESK. Trimming shortened V by 2 bases and J by 7 bases, and 18 bases separated the two germline ends. CDR3 DNA sequence: TGTGCCAGCAGCCAACTGGGGGGCCCAACACTAAATGAGCAGTTCTTC. Its protein is CASSQLGGPTLNEQFF.

Turning to this clonotype: An end of the junction does not agree with germline; a read error may underlie this. The CDR3 here is CAWSVRGIQETQNF. The CDR3 DNA follows: TGTGCCTGGAGTGTACGTGGGATCCAAGAGACCCAGAACTTC. The chain carries TRBV30 and TRBJ2-5, with D unclear. The length of the CDR3 is 14 residues. Germline loops: CDR1 GTSNPN, CDR2 SVGIG (reference sequence).

The chain joins TRBV28 to TRBJ2-4, with D possibly TRBD2 on 5 matching bases. The length of the CDR3 is 13 residues. The V and J ends lost 2 bases and 8 bases respectively, with 10 bases between them. Germline V gives CDR1 MDHEN, CDR2 SYDVKM. The CDR3 nucleotides read TGTGCCAGCAGTTTAAAGGGAGCAGACATTCAGTACTTC. Translated: CASSLKGADIQYF.

V is TRBV27 and J is TRBJ2-2, with D maybe TRBD1 (5 bases). The V end was cut by 3 bases, the J end by 6 bases, with 14 bases between. This CDR3 is 15 amino acids long. Germline CDR1 MNHEY, CDR2 SMNVEV (reference sequence). DNA of the CDR3: TGTGCCAGCAGTTTCCAGGGCTCTCCCTCCGGGGAGCTGTTTTTT. This encodes CASSFQGSPSGELFF.

About this clonotype: One junction end disagrees with the germline gene, perhaps due to a read error. The gene calls are TRBV5-1 and TRBJ2-1; no clear D gene. CDR3 size: 13 residues. CDR1 and CDR2 from the germline V gene are SGHRS and YFSETQ. The CDR3 sequence is CASILGSNNEQFF. The CDR3 DNA reads TGCGCCAGCATCTTGGGATCGAACAATGAGCAGTTCTTC.

The chain combines TRBV12-3 or TRBV12-4 with TRBJ2-3, with D possibly being TRBD2 (6 bases). V shed 5 bases and J shed 2 bases, with 11 bases lying between them. The CDR3 consists of 14 residues. The CDR3 sequence: CASSTLAITDTQYF. DNA of the CDR3: TGTGCCAGCAGTACTCTAGCGATCACAGATACGCAGTATTTT.

This clonotype was detected only a few times. CDR3 protein: CASSLGTGMDTQYF. The CDR3, as DNA: TGCGCCAGCAGCTTGGGGACAGGGATGGATACGCAGTATTTT. V is TRBV5-1 and J is TRBJ2-3, with TRBD1 matching 8 bases. The germline CDR1 and CDR2 sequences are SGHRS and YFSETQ. The CDR3 totals 14 residues. V dropped 0 bases and J dropped 6; count of bases not matched to a gene: 3.

The rearrangement links TRBV12-3 or TRBV12-4 to TRBJ1-1, with D unresolved. This CDR3 comprises 13 residues. V was cut by 2 bases and J by 1 base, with 5 bases left in between. CDR3 in amino acids: CASSLTWNTEAFF. Written as DNA, the CDR3 is TGTGCCAGCAGTTTAACCTGGAACACTGAAGCTTTCTTT.